Here is one T cell receptor (beta chain) with its context. This sample is drawn from a study of cytomegalovirus exposure and HLA in healthy donors. Primers included in the PCR were 60 Vbeta and 13 Jbeta primers. The method was immunoSEQ multiplex PCR; TCRdb's version includes in-frame clones alone and lacks a portion of them. The repertoire consists of 55,000 to 80,000 clones, with 60% to 80% occurring once and the leading ten covering roughly 23%. The CDR3 has 14 residues. Germline V gene lookup returns CDR1 SGHVS and CDR2 FNYEAQ. V gave up 5 bases and J gave up 7 bases, with 14 bases separating them.

The chain links TRBV7-6 to TRBJ1-4; D may be TRBD1 (5 bases). Sequences were obtained from PBMCs. The TCR comes from a woman aged 40 to 49 in good health and CMV-seropositive. CDR3 sequence reads: CASSHRSLGEKLFF. The CDR3 coding sequence is TGTGCCAGCAGCCACAGGTCGTTGGGTGAAAAACTGTTTTTT.